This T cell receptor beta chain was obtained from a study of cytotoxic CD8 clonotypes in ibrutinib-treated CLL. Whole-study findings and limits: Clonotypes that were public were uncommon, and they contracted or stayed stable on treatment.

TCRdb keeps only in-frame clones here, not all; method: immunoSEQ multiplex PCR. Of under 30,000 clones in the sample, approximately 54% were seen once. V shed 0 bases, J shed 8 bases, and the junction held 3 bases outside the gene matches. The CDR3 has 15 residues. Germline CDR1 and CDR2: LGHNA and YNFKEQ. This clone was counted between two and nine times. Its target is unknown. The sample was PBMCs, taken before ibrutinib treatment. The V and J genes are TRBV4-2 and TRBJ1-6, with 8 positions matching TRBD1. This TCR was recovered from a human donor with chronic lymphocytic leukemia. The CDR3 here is CASSQDKQGDSPLHF. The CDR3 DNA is TGTGCCAGCAGCCAAGATAAACAGGGGGATTCACCCCTCCACTTT.